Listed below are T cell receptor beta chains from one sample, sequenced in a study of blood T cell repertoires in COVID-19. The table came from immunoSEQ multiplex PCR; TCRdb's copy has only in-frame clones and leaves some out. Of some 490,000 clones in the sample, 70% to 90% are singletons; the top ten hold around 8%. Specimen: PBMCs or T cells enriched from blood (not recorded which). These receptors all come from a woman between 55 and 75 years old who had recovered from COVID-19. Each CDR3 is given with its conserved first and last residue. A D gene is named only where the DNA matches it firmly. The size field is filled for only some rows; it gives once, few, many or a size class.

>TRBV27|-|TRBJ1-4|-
CASRPHGGTNEKLFF
TGTGCCAGCAGGCCCCATGGGGGCACTAATGAAAAACTGTTTTTT
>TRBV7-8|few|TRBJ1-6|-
CASSLARQGSSPLHF
TGTGCCAGCAGCTTAGCGAGGCAGGGAAGTTCACCCCTCCACTTT
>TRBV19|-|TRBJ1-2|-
CASSTKSTGYGYTF
TGTGCCAGTAGTACAAAATCGACAGGCTATGGCTACACCTTC
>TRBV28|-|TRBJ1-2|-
CASSLGGDGGYTF
TGTGCCAGCAGTTTGGGGGGGGATGGTGGCTACACCTTC
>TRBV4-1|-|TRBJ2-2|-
CASSQSTGWGTGELFF
TGCGCCAGCAGCCAAAGTACAGGGTGGGGAACCGGGGAGCTGTTTTTT
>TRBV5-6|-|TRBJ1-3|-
CASSLGSSGNTIYF
TGTGCCAGCAGCTTAGGGAGTTCTGGAAACACCATATATTTT
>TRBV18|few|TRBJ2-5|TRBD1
CASSPGQQETQYF
TGTGCCAGCTCACCGGGACAGCAAGAGACCCAGTACTTC
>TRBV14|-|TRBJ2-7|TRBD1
CASSPRDRPVQGQYF
TGTGCCAGCAGCCCGAGGGACAGGCCGGTTCAAGGGCAGTACTTC
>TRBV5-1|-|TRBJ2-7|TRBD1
CASSLRDRSWGYEQYF
TGCGCCAGCAGCTTGCGGGACAGGAGCTGGGGGTACGAGCAGTACTTC
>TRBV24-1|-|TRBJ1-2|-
CATSDLGQNYGYTF
TGTGCCACCAGTGACCTCGGACAGAACTATGGCTACACCTTC